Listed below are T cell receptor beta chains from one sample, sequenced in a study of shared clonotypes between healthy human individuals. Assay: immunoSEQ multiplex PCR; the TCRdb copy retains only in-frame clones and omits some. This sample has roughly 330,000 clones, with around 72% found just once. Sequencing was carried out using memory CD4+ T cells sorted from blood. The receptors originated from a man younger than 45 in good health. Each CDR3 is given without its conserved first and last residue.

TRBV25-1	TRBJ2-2	ASSESGQGAFTGELF
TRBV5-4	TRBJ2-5	ASSGLAGGLGETQY
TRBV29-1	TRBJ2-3	SGERGTDTQY
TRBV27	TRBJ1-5	ASSLSVGGGQPQH
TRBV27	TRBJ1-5	ASSSAGYQPQH
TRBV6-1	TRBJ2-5	ASNRVQETQY
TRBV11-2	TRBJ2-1	ASSLGAGGPYNEQF
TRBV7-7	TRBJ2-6	ASSTPIKCHSRANVLT
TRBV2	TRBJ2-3	ASSEPGTDTQY
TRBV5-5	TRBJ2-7	ASSPGGAGGYEQY
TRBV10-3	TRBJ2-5	AISKAPGTPGGETQY
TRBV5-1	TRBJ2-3	ASLASSAWEQEDTQY
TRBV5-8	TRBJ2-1	ASSYGTVNNEQF
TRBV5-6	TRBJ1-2	ASSGDNKNYGYT
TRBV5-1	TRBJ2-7	ASSRDDRVVTYEQY
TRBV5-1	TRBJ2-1	ASSLTGTSGINEQF
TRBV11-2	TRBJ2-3	ASSSTKRTGSPSDTQY
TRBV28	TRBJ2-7	ASSTSLGRAEYEQY
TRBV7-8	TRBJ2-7	ASSAISGDSSYEQY
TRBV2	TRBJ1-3	ASSEGVDGDTIY
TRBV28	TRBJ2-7	ASLGGQLTYEQY
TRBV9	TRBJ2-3	ASSVDPLNTDTQY
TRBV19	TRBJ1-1	ASSIRQGWAEAF
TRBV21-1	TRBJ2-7	ASSKLVRRGKFYEQY
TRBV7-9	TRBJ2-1	ASSPGLAARFGRSNEQF
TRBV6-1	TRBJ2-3	ASSESQGRVRGPGLQDPVAQY
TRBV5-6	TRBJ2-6	ASSHPSGANVLT
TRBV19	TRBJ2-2	ASRASGRAFTGELF
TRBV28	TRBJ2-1	ASSFHPAGTEYNEQF
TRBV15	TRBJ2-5	ATSREPTRETQY
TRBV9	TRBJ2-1	ASSVATASYNEQF
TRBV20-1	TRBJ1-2	RVHGYT
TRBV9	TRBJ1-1	ASSVGVFGTEAF
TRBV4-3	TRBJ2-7	ASSQEPGQGTEQY
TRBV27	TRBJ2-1	ASSFPDRARRNNEQF
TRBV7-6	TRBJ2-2	ASSLSGNTGELF
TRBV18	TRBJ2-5	ASSLIGGTSGKETQY
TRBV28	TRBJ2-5	ASTDPGLQETQY
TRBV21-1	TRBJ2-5	ASTPTGAEQETQY
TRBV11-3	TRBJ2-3	ASSSGDRTDTQY
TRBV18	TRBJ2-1	ASSPRSGDHEQF
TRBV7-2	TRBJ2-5	ASSWGQETQY
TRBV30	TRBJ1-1	AWTRVNTEAF
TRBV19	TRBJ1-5	ATRGGTDNQPQH
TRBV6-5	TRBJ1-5	ASSYFKDQPQH
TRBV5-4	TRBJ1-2	ASSSGQGARGYT
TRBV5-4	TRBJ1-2	ASSLGGALRGYT
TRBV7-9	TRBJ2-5	ASSLEVRFQETQY